This T cell receptor (beta chain) was identified during a study of cutaneous CD30+ T cell lymphoproliferative disorder and hepatitis E listed by TCRdb under 2018. Library generation was performed with the immunoSEQ multiplex PCR assay. TCRdb retrieved this table from immuneACCESS and kept in-frame rearrangements only. Not all clones are present; in checked studies, unresolved V genes account for under half, and no reason is known for the remainder. Here the sample has 7,000 to 9,500 clones; roughly 74% occur a single time. The ten most abundant clones make up less than 1.2% of the sample. The germline V gene supplies CDR1 MGHRA and CDR2 YSYEKL. V lost 4 bases and J lost 6 bases, and the count of bases not matched to a germline gene is 3. Spanning cysteine to phenylalanine, the CDR3 consists of 13 amino acids. The entry retains the CDR3 DNA only, 39 bases that are in frame from base 1. As regards this clone: Its antigen is not yet known. Base quality data are lacking; no much larger clone is found one base away.

The TCR comes from a human donor with a cutaneous T cell lymphoproliferative disorder associated with hepatitis E virus. Recombination joined TRBV4-1 with TRBJ1-2, with 9 bases aligning to TRBD1. The sequenced material came from blood. The bases read TGCGCCAGCAGCCTTGGGACAGGGAATGGCTACACCTTC. Translated, this gives CASSLGTGNGYTF.